The 7 T cell receptor beta chains given below trace back to one sample, sequenced in a study of blood T cell repertoires in COVID-19. The method was immunoSEQ multiplex PCR; TCRdb's version includes in-frame clones alone and lacks a portion of them. The repertoire holds around 380,000 clones, around 87% seen once, with 1% to 1.5% in the top ten. The sample was PBMCs or T cells enriched from blood (not recorded which). The origin of the receptors is a man under 40 who had recovered from COVID-19.

This clone was found a few times. V usage is TRBV16 and J usage is TRBJ1-3, with D unclear. The CDR3 consists of 16 residues. The germline V gene encodes CDR1 KGHSY and CDR2 FQNENV. V shed 0 bases and J shed 0 bases, with 9 bases lying between them. CDR3 in DNA: TGTGCCAGCAGCCAATCGACCAGGTACTCTGGAAACACCATATATTTT. It is translated as CASSQSTRYSGNTIYF.

This clone came up a few times. The rearrangement joins TRBV18 to TRBJ1-2; unclear D gene. The CDR3 has 15 amino acids. Germline V gives CDR1 KGHSH, CDR2 LQKENI. Trimming shortened V by 2 bases and J by 3 bases, and 13 bases separated the two germline ends. CDR3: CASSPMAKSYYGYTF. CDR3 nucleotides: TGTGCCAGCTCACCAATGGCAAAATCTTACTATGGCTACACCTTC.

The CDR3 region is CASRRGVRYETQYF. Here the CDR3 DNA reads TGTGCCAGCAGACGGGGGGTCAGATATGAGACCCAGTACTTC. The chain uses TRBV6-5 and TRBJ2-5; 7 bases agree with TRBD2. This CDR3 has 14 residues. Per germline, CDR1 MNHEY and CDR2 SVGAGI. V lost 6 bases, J lost 5 bases, and 9 bases stayed unmatched.

The chain has TRBV5-6 and TRBJ1-2, with D tentatively TRBD1 (5 bases). CDR3 size: 14 residues. Per germline, CDR1 SGHDT and CDR2 YYEEEE. V gave up 3 bases and J gave up 4 bases, with 13 bases separating them. As DNA, the CDR3 is TGTGCCAGCAGCTCTACAGGAACTCTCTATGGCTACACCTTC. As protein: CASSSTGTLYGYTF. Looking up the rest from reference TRBV5-6 and TRBJ1-2 gives the full variable domain: DAGVTQSPTHLIKTRGQQVTLRCSPKSGHDTVSWYQQALGQGPQFIFQYYEEEERQRGNFPDRFSGHQFPNYSSELNVNALLLGDSALYLCASSSTGTLYGYTFGSGTRLTVV.

V usage is TRBV20-1 and J usage is TRBJ1-2; D unclear. There are 10 residues in the CDR3. From germline, CDR1 is DFQATT and CDR2 SNEGSKA (reference sequence). V lost 8 bases and J lost 4, with 8 bases in between. In DNA, the CDR3 is TGCAGTACCTGGGCCTATGGCTACACCTTC. Its translation is CSTWAYGYTF.

Regarding this clone: The same CDR3 can be traced to other DNA sequences in this sample. The chain carries TRBV6-5 and TRBJ1-2; the D gene is possibly TRBD1 (6 bases). From germline, CDR1 is MNHEY and CDR2 SVGAGI. CDR3 length equals 15 residues. Trimming took off 0 bases at V and 0 bases at J, with 8 bases between the two ends. The CDR3 loop is CASSYSYRANYGYTF. The CDR3 nucleotides are TGTGCCAGCAGTTACTCTTACAGGGCTAACTATGGCTACACCTTC.

This chain uses TRBV10-2 with TRBJ1-2; TRBD1 is a possible D gene (5 bases). Trimming removed 5 bases from V and 4 bases from J, with 11 bases in between. The CDR3 consists of 13 residues. The germline gives CDR1 WSHSY, CDR2 SAAADI. The chain's CDR3 is CASSLGAAYGYTF. The CDR3 DNA follows: TGCGCCAGCAGTTTAGGGGCAGCCTATGGCTACACCTTC.